Listed below are T cell receptor beta chains from one sample, sequenced in a study of T cells in Graves' hyperthyroidism and ophthalmopathy. TCRdb passed the multiplex PCR reads through MiXCR, listing each CDR3 protein once. The sample holds about 710,000 distinct CDR3 sequences, 16% seen once. Material for sequencing was blood. The receptors come from a man between 18 and 35 years old with Graves' hyperthyroidism. Both conserved end residues are part of each CDR3. Fields, in order: clone size, J gene, V gene, CDR3 length, D gene, CDR3 protein, CDR3 DNA. The D gene is left open where the match is weak. Clone size appears in some rows only: once, few, many, or a class for an expanded clone.

many | TRBJ2-7 | TRBV28 | 15 | TRBD2 | CASTEREMVSYEQYF | TGTGCCAGCACCGAGCGGGAAATGGTATCCTACGAGCAGTACTTC
NA | TRBJ1-1 | TRBV18 | 14 | NA | CASSPGTAMSEAFF | TGTGCCAGCTCACCAGGGACTGCCATGAGCGAAGCTTTCTTT
many | TRBJ1-1 | TRBV6-2/TRBV6-3 | 14 | NA | CASSYPGRSPEAFF | TGTGCCAGCAGTTACCCAGGGCGGAGTCCTGAAGCTTTCTTT
many | TRBJ1-5 | TRBV2 | 16 | NA | CASSDAAIYSNQPQHF | TGTGCCAGCAGTGATGCTGCAATCTATAGCAATCAGCCCCAGCATTTT
few | TRBJ1-1 | TRBV6-1 | 13 | NA | CASSEAIDTEAFF | TGTGCCAGCAGTGAAGCAATCGACACTGAAGCTTTCTTT
few | TRBJ2-7 | TRBV20-1 | 15 | TRBD1 | CSARDIRTGSYEQYF | TGCAGTGCTAGAGATATTAGGACAGGGTCCTACGAGCAGTACTTC
many | TRBJ1-1 | TRBV2 | 12 | NA | CASRGSETEAFF | TGTGCCAGCAGAGGTTCAGAAACTGAAGCTTTCTTT
many | TRBJ2-1 | TRBV11-2 | 16 | NA | CASSDPGRDSYNEQFF | TGTGCCAGCAGCGACCCCGGGAGAGACTCCTACAATGAGCAGTTCTTC
NA | TRBJ2-3 | TRBV5-1 | 15 | TRBD2 | CASSPTSGRADTQYF | TGCGCCAGCAGCCCGACTAGCGGGAGAGCAGATACGCAGTATTTT
many | TRBJ1-1 | TRBV13 | 16 | TRBD1 | CASSLGQGAMNTEAFF | TGTGCCAGCAGCTTGGGACAGGGGGCAATGAACACTGAAGCTTTCTTT
NA | TRBJ2-3 | TRBV5-1 | 17 | NA | CASSFLGAGGTTDTQYF | TGCGCCAGCAGCTTCCTTGGGGCAGGGGGGACCACAGATACGCAGTATTTT
many | TRBJ2-3 | TRBV27 | 14 | NA | CASSFGPGADTQYF | TGTGCCAGCAGTTTCGGGCCCGGCGCAGATACGCAGTATTTT
few | TRBJ2-6 | TRBV7-9 | 20 | TRBD1 | CASSLAFGTGRHSGANVLTF | TGTGCCAGCAGCTTAGCTTTCGGGACAGGCCGTCACTCTGGGGCCAACGTCCTGACTTTC
NA | TRBJ2-2 | TRBV20-1 | 12 | NA | CSPWEYTGELFF | TGCAGCCCTTGGGAGTACACCGGGGAGCTGTTTTTT
many | TRBJ2-5 | TRBV30 | 12 | NA | CAWSRTQETQYF | TGTGCCTGGAGTAGGACACAAGAGACCCAGTACTTC
NA | TRBJ1-6 | TRBV2 | 16 | NA | CASSPGGGDDHSPLHF | TGTGCCAGCAGCCCCGGCGGAGGTGATGATCATTCACCCCTCCACTTT
few | TRBJ2-5 | TRBV20-1 | 16 | TRBD2 | CSARRLAGGIQETQYF | TGCAGTGCCCGAAGACTAGCGGGAGGGATCCAAGAGACCCAGTACTTC
few | TRBJ2-5 | TRBV24-1 | 17 | TRBD2 | CATSDPGLAGARETQYF | TGTGCCACCAGTGATCCCGGACTAGCGGGAGCCAGAGAGACCCAGTACTTC
NA | TRBJ2-7 | TRBV20-1 | 14 | NA | CSAREDPQNYEQYF | TGCAGTGCTAGAGAAGACCCCCAAAACTACGAGCAGTACTTC
few | TRBJ2-7 | TRBV5-1 | 15 | TRBD2 | CASSLRVGGPEEQYF | TGCGCCAGCAGCTTGAGGGTGGGAGGGCCAGAGGAGCAGTACTTC
few | TRBJ1-4 | TRBV27 | 16 | TRBD1 | CASSKNRDRANEKLFF | TGTGCCAGCAGCAAAAACCGGGACAGGGCTAATGAAAAACTGTTTTTT
few | TRBJ2-1 | TRBV18 | 13 | NA | CASSPLWNNEQFF | TGTGCCAGCTCACCTCTATGGAACAATGAGCAGTTCTTC
many | TRBJ2-3 | TRBV29-1 | 17 | TRBD2 | CSVSGTSGRPRTDTQYF | TGCAGCGTTTCCGGGACTAGCGGGAGGCCTCGCACAGATACGCAGTATTTT
NA | TRBJ2-6 | TRBV6-5 | 15 | NA | CASSYEASGANVLTF | TGTGCCAGCAGTTACGAGGCCTCTGGGGCCAACGTCCTGACTTTC
NA | TRBJ2-7 | TRBV18 | 13 | NA | CASSRVQGDEQYF | TGTGCCAGCTCCCGGGTACAAGGGGACGAGCAGTACTTC
NA | TRBJ2-1 | TRBV3-1 | 15 | NA | CASSQRLAAPYEQFF | TGTGCCAGCAGCCAAAGGTTAGCGGCACCGTATGAGCAGTTCTTC
NA | TRBJ2-1 | TRBV20-1 | 15 | TRBD2 | CSAPGTSGSMYEQFF | TGCAGTGCCCCAGGGACTAGCGGGAGTATGTATGAGCAGTTCTTC
few | TRBJ1-4 | TRBV6-1 | 14 | TRBD1 | CASRRDRAGEKLFF | TGTGCCAGTCGCCGGGACAGGGCGGGGGAAAAACTGTTTTTT
many | TRBJ2-7 | TRBV20-1 | 14 | NA | CSASARVSSYEQYF | TGCAGTGCTAGTGCGCGGGTTTCCTCCTACGAGCAGTACTTC
once | TRBJ2-1 | TRBV7-6 | 19 | TRBD2 | CASTEQIRTSGSSYNEQFF | TGTGCCAGCACCGAGCAAATTCGGACTAGCGGGAGTTCCTACAATGAGCAGTTCTTC
many | TRBJ2-7 | TRBV12-3/TRBV12-4 | 15 | TRBD1 | CASSLGGDRGYEQYF | TGTGCCAGCAGTTTGGGGGGGGACAGGGGCTACGAGCAGTACTTC
NA | TRBJ1-6 | TRBV30 | 13 | TRBD1 | CAWMPGGESPLHF | TGTGCCTGGATGCCAGGGGGCGAATCACCCCTCCACTTT
NA | TRBJ2-3 | TRBV27 | 18 | NA | CASSSNPTGTRNTDTQYF | TGTGCCAGCAGTTCAAACCCCACCGGGACTCGCAACACAGATACGCAGTATTTT
many | TRBJ1-1 | TRBV30 | 15 | TRBD1 | CAWSDGTGLNTEAFF | TGTGCCTGGAGTGACGGGACAGGGCTGAACACTGAAGCTTTCTTT
few | TRBJ1-5 | TRBV7-2 | 16 | NA | CASSWGGLTHNQPQHF | TGTGCCAGCAGCTGGGGGGGGCTAACTCACAATCAGCCCCAGCATTTT
many | TRBJ2-3 | TRBV6-2/TRBV6-3 | 14 | NA | CASSYSHLTDTQYF | TGTGCCAGCAGTTACTCGCATTTAACAGATACGCAGTATTTT
many | TRBJ1-1 | TRBV5-1 | 18 | NA | CASSLKGGIRRRDTEAFF | TGCGCCAGCAGCTTGAAAGGAGGGATACGAAGGAGGGACACTGAAGCTTTCTTT
many | TRBJ2-5 | TRBV12-3/TRBV12-4 | 14 | TRBD2 | CASSRTSGRETQYF | TGTGCCAGCAGTCGGACTAGCGGGAGGGAGACCCAGTACTTC
NA | TRBJ1-1 | TRBV29-1 | 13 | NA | CSVRGHRNTEAFF | TGCAGCGTTCGCGGCCACCGGAACACTGAAGCTTTCTTT
many | TRBJ1-1 | TRBV4-1 | 14 | NA | CASSQVGGNTEAFF | TGTGCCAGCAGCCAAGTGGGGGGGAACACTGAAGCTTTCTTT
NA | TRBJ2-7 | TRBV13 | 14 | TRBD1 | CASSLAGGYYEQYF | TGTGCCAGCAGCTTAGCAGGGGGCTACTACGAGCAGTACTTC
few | TRBJ2-3 | TRBV20-1 | 16 | NA | CSASPWAKGSTDTQYF | TGCAGTGCTAGCCCCTGGGCCAAGGGTAGCACAGATACGCAGTATTTT
few | TRBJ2-5 | TRBV30 | 13 | TRBD1 | CAWETQGAETQYF | TGTGCCTGGGAGACTCAGGGGGCAGAGACCCAGTACTTC
NA | TRBJ2-1 | TRBV20-1 | 12 | TRBD2 | CSASGRANEQFF | TGCAGTGCTAGCGGGAGGGCCAATGAGCAGTTCTTC
NA | TRBJ1-1 | TRBV2 | 15 | NA | CASSPGAWGNTEAFF | TGTGCCAGCAGTCCCGGGGCGTGGGGTAACACTGAAGCTTTCTTT
few | TRBJ1-1 | TRBV5-5 | 16 | TRBD1 | CASSLEDRGWGTEAFF | TGTGCCAGCAGCTTGGAGGACAGGGGGTGGGGCACTGAAGCTTTCTTT
many | TRBJ2-1 | TRBV6-2/TRBV6-3 | 15 | TRBD2 | CASSYFAGGPYEQFF | TGTGCCAGCAGTTACTTCGCGGGAGGGCCCTATGAGCAGTTCTTC
few | TRBJ2-2 | TRBV19 | 14 | NA | CASNSPGWHGELFF | TGTGCCAGCAACTCCCCAGGTTGGCACGGGGAGCTGTTTTTT
many | TRBJ2-1 | TRBV7-3 | 15 | TRBD2 | CASSLLAGLYNEQFF | TGTGCCAGCAGCTTACTAGCGGGTTTGTACAATGAGCAGTTCTTC
NA | TRBJ2-7 | TRBV11-2 | 16 | TRBD2 | CASSSIAGGGSYEQYF | TGTGCCAGCAGCTCCATAGCGGGAGGGGGGTCCTACGAGCAGTACTTC
NA | TRBJ2-5 | TRBV29-1 | 11 | NA | CSVTDSETQYF | TGCAGCGTGACGGATTCAGAGACCCAGTACTTC
few | TRBJ2-5 | TRBV20-1 | 18 | TRBD2 | CSARIGTSGRGSQETQYF | TGCAGTGCTAGAATCGGGACTAGCGGGAGGGGCTCGCAAGAGACCCAGTACTTC
few | TRBJ1-2 | TRBV6-2/TRBV6-3 | 15 | TRBD1 | CASSSPPTGSWGYTF | TGTGCCAGCAGTTCCCCCCCGACAGGGTCCTGGGGCTACACCTTC
few | TRBJ1-5 | TRBV24-1 | 15 | TRBD1 | CATRGTEDSNQPQHF | TGTGCCACCAGGGGGACAGAGGATAGCAATCAGCCCCAGCATTTT
few | TRBJ1-6 | TRBV6-2/TRBV6-3 | 15 | TRBD1 | CASSRGTGGNSPLHF | TGTGCCAGCAGCCGCGGGACAGGTGGTAATTCACCCCTCCACTTT